This is a list of T cell receptor beta chains from one sample in a study of blood T cell repertoires in COVID-19. TCRdb keeps only in-frame clones here, not all; method: immunoSEQ multiplex PCR. The data show some 93,000 clones, roughly 77% seen once. Sequencing was performed on peripheral blood. All receptors derive from a human donor in a cohort sampled during active COVID-19. Each CDR3 is given with its conserved first and last residue. Fields, in order: V gene, J gene, D gene, clone size, CDR3 protein, CDR3 DNA. D genes are given only for firm matches. Size is stated for part of the rows, as once, few or many counts, or as a class when the clone is expanded.

TRBV27	TRBJ2-6	TRBD1	.	CASSLRQGDGEANVLTF	TGTGCCAGCAGTTTAAGGCAGGGGGACGGAGAGGCCAACGTCCTGACTTTC
TRBV28	TRBJ2-3	TRBD2	few	CASSSTGGRGRDTQYF	TGTGCCAGCAGTTCCACGGGCGGGAGAGGGAGAGATACGCAGTATTTT
TRBV4-1	TRBJ2-4	TRBD2	.	CASSQFVVGGRERDIQYF	TGCGCCAGCAGCCAATTCGTGGTCGGCGGGAGGGAAAGGGACATTCAGTACTTC
TRBV3-1/TRBV3-2	TRBJ2-3	.	.	CASSQGGFDTDTQYF	TGTGCCAGCAGCCAAGGCGGGTTCGACACAGATACGCAGTATTTT
TRBV3-1/TRBV3-2	TRBJ2-7	TRBD2	.	CASGEREGPYEQYF	TGTGCCAGCGGAGAGCGGGAGGGCCCCTACGAGCAGTACTTC
TRBV5-8	TRBJ2-1	TRBD1	few	CASSRDSFYNEQFF	TGTGCCAGCAGCCGGGACAGCTTCTACAATGAGCAGTTCTTC
TRBV27	TRBJ2-7	.	.	CASSLWGEDPYEQYF	TGTGCCAGCAGTTTATGGGGGGAGGACCCCTACGAGCAGTACTTC
TRBV2	TRBJ1-3	.	.	CASSHTQGAGNTIYF	TGTGCCAGCAGTCACACACAGGGTGCTGGAAACACCATATATTTT
TRBV10-3	TRBJ2-1	TRBD2	.	CAISELGLAGNEQFF	TGTGCCATCAGTGAGCTAGGACTAGCGGGCAATGAGCAGTTCTTC
TRBV6-4	TRBJ1-5	TRBD1	.	CASSDSATGDQPQHF	TGTGCCAGCAGTGACTCGGCGACAGGGGATCAGCCCCAGCATTTT
TRBV18	TRBJ1-6	.	.	CASSPASTDSPLHF	TGTGCCAGCTCACCCGCCTCGACAGATTCACCCCTCCACTTT
TRBV21-1	TRBJ2-5	.	.	CASSPRETQYF	TGTGCCAGCAGCCCCCGTGAGACCCAGTACTTC
TRBV4-1	TRBJ2-3	TRBD2	.	CASSQDGTSGSDTQYF	TGCGCCAGCAGCCAAGATGGGACTAGCGGGAGCGATACGCAGTATTTT
TRBV4-2	TRBJ2-1	TRBD2	.	CASSQEGLEGGYEQFF	TGTGCCAGCAGCCAGGAGGGACTAGAGGGGGGGTATGAGCAGTTCTTC
TRBV5-1	TRBJ1-2	TRBD1	.	CASSQRQGSYGYTF	TGCGCCAGCAGCCAAAGACAGGGGAGCTATGGCTACACCTTC
TRBV18	TRBJ1-4	.	.	CASSPPTAGEREKLFF	TGTGCCAGCTCACCGCCCACAGCGGGGGAAAGAGAAAAACTGTTTTTT
TRBV19	TRBJ2-7	.	few	CASNRQFSSYEQYF	TGTGCCAGTAATCGACAGTTTAGCTCCTACGAGCAGTACTTC
TRBV5-1	TRBJ1-4	.	once	CASSLEGDATNEKLFF	TGCGCCAGCAGCTTGGAAGGGGATGCAACTAATGAAAAACTGTTTTTT
TRBV7-8	TRBJ1-1	.	.	CASSLLAGAEAFF	TGTGCCAGCAGCTTATTGGCAGGGGCTGAAGCTTTCTTT
TRBV5-1	TRBJ2-1	.	.	CASSSPNNEQFF	TGCGCCAGCAGCTCCCCAAACAATGAGCAGTTCTTC
TRBV18	TRBJ1-1	TRBD1	.	CASSPGQAVEAFF	TGTGCCAGCTCACCCGGACAGGCCGTTGAAGCTTTCTTT
TRBV5-1	TRBJ2-1	.	.	CASSGGYFQGNEQFF	TGCGCCAGCAGCGGCGGGTATTTTCAGGGGAATGAGCAGTTCTTC
TRBV7-2	TRBJ2-2	.	.	CASSPGLINTGELFF	TGTGCCAGCAGCCCCGGACTTATTAACACCGGGGAGCTGTTTTTT
TRBV28	TRBJ2-7	.	.	CASSLRTSVFYEQYF	TGTGCCAGCAGTTTGCGGACATCAGTATTCTACGAGCAGTACTTC
TRBV24-1	TRBJ2-1	TRBD2	.	CATSAGGSPSYNEQFF	TGTGCCACCAGTGCTGGCGGGAGCCCCTCCTACAATGAGCAGTTCTTC
TRBV21-1	TRBJ1-4	.	.	CASSKAGQGNEKLFF	TGTGCCAGCAGCAAAGCGGGACAGGGGAATGAAAAACTGTTTTTT
TRBV25-1	TRBJ2-5	TRBD1	.	CASSEIMDRVETQYF	TGTGCCAGCAGTGAAATCATGGACAGGGTGGAGACCCAGTACTTC
TRBV6-5	TRBJ2-4	TRBD1	once	CASSPPGRTGKYF	TGTGCCAGCAGTCCACCGGGTCGGACAGGAAAGTACTTC
TRBV12-3/TRBV12-4	TRBJ2-3	.	.	CASTLAFLNTQYF	TGTGCCAGCACCCTGGCCTTCTTAAATACGCAGTATTTT
TRBV19	TRBJ1-5	TRBD1	.	CASSQWDRRNQPQHF	TGTGCCAGTAGTCAGTGGGACAGACGCAATCAGCCCCAGCATTTT
TRBV5-1	TRBJ2-5	.	once	CASSLGGGQETQYF	TGCGCCAGCAGCTTGGGAGGTGGCCAGGAGACCCAGTACTTC
TRBV5-1	TRBJ1-5	TRBD1	.	CASSLGQGDNQPQHF	TGCGCCAGCAGCTTGGGACAGGGAGACAATCAGCCCCAGCATTTT
TRBV6-5	TRBJ2-1	.	.	CASSARPPAGEQFF	TGTGCCAGCAGCGCACGCCCGCCGGCGGGAGAGCAGTTCTTC
TRBV7-6	TRBJ1-6	TRBD1	few	CASSARTGGDSPLHF	TGTGCCAGCAGCGCCCGGACAGGGGGCGATTCACCCCTCCACTTT
TRBV18	TRBJ1-2	.	.	CASSARDTLYGYTF	TGTGCCAGCTCAGCCCGGGACACCCTCTATGGCTACACCTTC
TRBV6-6	TRBJ2-2	TRBD2	.	CASSREGLAGGFAGTGELFF	TGTGCCAGCAGCCGGGAAGGACTAGCGGGAGGGTTTGCGGGCACCGGGGAGCTGTTTTTT
TRBV23-1	TRBJ1-4	TRBD1	.	CASSQSGRTGDKATNEKLFF	TGCGCCAGCAGTCAATCTGGGCGGACAGGGGATAAGGCAACTAATGAAAAACTGTTTTTT
TRBV6-5	TRBJ2-3	TRBD2	.	CASSYRLASTDTQYF	TGTGCCAGCAGTTACAGACTAGCGAGCACAGATACGCAGTATTTT
TRBV19	TRBJ2-5	.	.	CASSRRDLETQYF	TGTGCCAGTAGTAGGAGGGATTTAGAGACCCAGTACTTC
TRBV19	TRBJ1-5	TRBD1	.	CASSPGQDSNQPQHF	TGTGCCAGTAGTCCCGGACAGGATAGCAATCAGCCCCAGCATTTT
TRBV7-2	TRBJ2-1	.	.	CASSLGGFYNEQFF	TGTGCCAGCAGCTTAGGAGGGTTCTACAATGAGCAGTTCTTC
TRBV2	TRBJ2-2	TRBD2	.	CASSPRAGEDYTGELFF	TGTGCCAGCAGTCCAAGAGCGGGAGAAGACTACACCGGGGAGCTGTTTTTT